This TCR beta chain was found in a study of cytomegalovirus exposure and HLA in healthy donors. Study conclusions and caveats: TCR beta chains numbering more than 150 were designated cytomegalovirus-associated. Subsequent analysis of the 100 to 150 validation repertoires found a tendency for first-cohort TCR clusters to co-occur.

CDR1 is ENHRY, CDR2 SYGVKD, per germline. Trimming removed 0 bases from V and 2 bases from J, with 10 bases in between. The CDR3 totals 15 residues. Here immunoSEQ multiplex PCR was the method, and the copy in TCRdb shows in-frame clones only, minus some. There are roughly 300,000 clones in the sample; roughly 90% occur only once, and more than 0.9% lies in the top ten. A word on this clone: The antigen is unknown.

V is TRBV10-3 and J is TRBJ1-1, with D perhaps TRBD1 (5 bases). The origin of this receptor is a young woman in good health and CMV-seropositive. The sample consisted of PBMCs. CDR3 DNA: TGTGCCATCAGTGAGTCGGGGCTTCTAAACACTGAAGCTTTCTTT. Its translation: CAISESGLLNTEAFF.